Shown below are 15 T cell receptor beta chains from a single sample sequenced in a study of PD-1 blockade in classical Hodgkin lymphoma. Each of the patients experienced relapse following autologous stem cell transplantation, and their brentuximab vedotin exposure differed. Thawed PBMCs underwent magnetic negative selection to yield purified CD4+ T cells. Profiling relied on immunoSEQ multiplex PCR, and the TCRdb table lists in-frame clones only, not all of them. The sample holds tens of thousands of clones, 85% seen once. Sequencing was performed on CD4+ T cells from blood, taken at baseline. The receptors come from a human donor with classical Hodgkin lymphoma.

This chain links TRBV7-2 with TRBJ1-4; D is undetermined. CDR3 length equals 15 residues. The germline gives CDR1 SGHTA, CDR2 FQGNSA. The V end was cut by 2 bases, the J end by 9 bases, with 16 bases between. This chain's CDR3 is CASSLTPDVGKKLFF. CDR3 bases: TGTGCCAGCAGCTTAACTCCTGACGTTGGGAAAAAACTGTTTTTT.

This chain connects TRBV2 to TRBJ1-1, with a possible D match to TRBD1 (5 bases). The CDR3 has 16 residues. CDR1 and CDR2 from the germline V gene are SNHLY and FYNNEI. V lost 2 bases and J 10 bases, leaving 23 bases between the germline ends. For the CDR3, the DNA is TGTGCCAGCAGTGAAAGTGATGACAGATTTACGAGAGGAGCTTTCTTT. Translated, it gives CASSESDDRFTRGAFF.

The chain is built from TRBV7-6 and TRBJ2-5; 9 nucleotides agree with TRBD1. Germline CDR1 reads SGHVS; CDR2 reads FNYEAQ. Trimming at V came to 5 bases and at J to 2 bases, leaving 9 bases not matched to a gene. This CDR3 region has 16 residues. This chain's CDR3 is CASSPGGQGRQETQYF. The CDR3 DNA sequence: TGTGCCAGCAGCCCAGGGGGACAGGGTAGGCAAGAGACCCAGTACTTC.

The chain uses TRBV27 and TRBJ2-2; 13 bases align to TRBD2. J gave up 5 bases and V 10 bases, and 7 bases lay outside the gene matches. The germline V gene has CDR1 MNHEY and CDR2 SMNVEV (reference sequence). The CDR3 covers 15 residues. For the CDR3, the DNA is TGTGCCACCTTCCCGGGACTAGCGGGAACCGGGGAGCTGTTTTTT. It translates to CATFPGLAGTGELFF.

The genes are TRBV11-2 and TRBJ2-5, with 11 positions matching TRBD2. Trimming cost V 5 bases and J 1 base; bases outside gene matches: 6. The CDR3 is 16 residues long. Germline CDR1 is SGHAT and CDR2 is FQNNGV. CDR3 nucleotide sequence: TGTGCCAGCAGCCGACGTAGCGGGGGGGCCCAAGAGACCCAGTACTTC. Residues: CASSRRSGGAQETQYF.

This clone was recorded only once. CDR3 DNA: TGTGCCAGCAGCGTAGGCGTTCCGGTTAATGAGCAGTTCTTC. Amino acids: CASSVGVPVNEQFF. This sequence joins TRBV9 and TRBJ2-1; D is unresolved. This CDR3 has 14 residues. Per germline, CDR1 SGDLS and CDR2 YYNGEE. V gave up 0 bases and J gave up 7 bases, with 11 bases separating them.

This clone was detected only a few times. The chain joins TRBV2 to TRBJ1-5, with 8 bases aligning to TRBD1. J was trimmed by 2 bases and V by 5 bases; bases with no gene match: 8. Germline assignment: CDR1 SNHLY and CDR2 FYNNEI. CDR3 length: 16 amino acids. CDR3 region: CASSPQGAFRNQPQHF. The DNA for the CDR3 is TGTGCCAGCAGTCCTCAGGGGGCTTTTCGCAATCAGCCCCAGCATTTT.

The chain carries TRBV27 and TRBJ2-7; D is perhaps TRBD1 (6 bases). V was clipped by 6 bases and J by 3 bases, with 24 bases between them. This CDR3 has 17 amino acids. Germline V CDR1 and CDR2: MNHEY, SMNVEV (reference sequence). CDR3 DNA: TGTGCCAGCAGCCGGGACATAGGGATTAAATTGGGCTACGAGCAGTACTTC. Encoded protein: CASSRDIGIKLGYEQYF.

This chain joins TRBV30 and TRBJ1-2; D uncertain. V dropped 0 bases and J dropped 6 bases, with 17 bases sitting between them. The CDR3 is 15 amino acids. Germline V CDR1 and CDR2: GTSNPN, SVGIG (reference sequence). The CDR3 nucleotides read TGTGCCTGGAGTGTACCTACATCGAACGCGAATGGCTACACCTTC. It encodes CAWSVPTSNANGYTF.

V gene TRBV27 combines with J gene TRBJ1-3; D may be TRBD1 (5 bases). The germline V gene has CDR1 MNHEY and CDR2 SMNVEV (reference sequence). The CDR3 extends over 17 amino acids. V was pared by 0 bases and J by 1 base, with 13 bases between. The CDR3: CASSLSGAGRSGNTIYF. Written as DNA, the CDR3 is TGTGCCAGCAGTTTATCTGGCGCAGGGAGATCTGGAAACACCATATATTTT.

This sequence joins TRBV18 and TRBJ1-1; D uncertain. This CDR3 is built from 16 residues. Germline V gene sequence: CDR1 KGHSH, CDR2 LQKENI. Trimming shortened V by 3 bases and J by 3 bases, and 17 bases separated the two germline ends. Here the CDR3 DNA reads TGTGCCAGCTCACCTTATCGACTCCCCACAGACACTGAAGCTTTCTTT. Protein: CASSPYRLPTDTEAFF.

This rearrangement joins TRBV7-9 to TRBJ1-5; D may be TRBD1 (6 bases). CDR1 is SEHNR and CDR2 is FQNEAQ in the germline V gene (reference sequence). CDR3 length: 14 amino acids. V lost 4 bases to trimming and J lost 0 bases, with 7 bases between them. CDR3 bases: TGTGCCAGCAGCTCAGGGGATAGCAATCAGCCCCAGCATTTT. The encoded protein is CASSSGDSNQPQHF.

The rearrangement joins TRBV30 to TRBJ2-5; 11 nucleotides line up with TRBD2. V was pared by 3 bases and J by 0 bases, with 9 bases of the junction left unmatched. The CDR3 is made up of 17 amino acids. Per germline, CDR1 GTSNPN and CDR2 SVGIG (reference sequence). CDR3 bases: TGTGCCTGGAGGTCTAGCGGGAGGAGAGGCGACCAAGAGACCCAGTACTTC. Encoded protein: CAWRSSGRRGDQETQYF.

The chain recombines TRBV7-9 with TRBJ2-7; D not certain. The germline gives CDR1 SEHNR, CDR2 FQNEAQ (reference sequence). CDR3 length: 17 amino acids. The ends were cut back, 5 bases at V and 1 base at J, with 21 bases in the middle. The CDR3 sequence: CASSQTENLLPSYEQYF. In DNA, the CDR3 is TGTGCCAGCAGCCAGACGGAAAACCTACTCCCTTCCTACGAGCAGTACTTC.

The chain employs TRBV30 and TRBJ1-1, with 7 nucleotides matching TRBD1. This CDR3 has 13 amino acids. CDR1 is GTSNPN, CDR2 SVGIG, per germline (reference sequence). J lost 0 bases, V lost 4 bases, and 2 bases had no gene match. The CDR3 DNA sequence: TGTGCCTGGACCGGACAGGTGAACACTGAAGCTTTCTTT. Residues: CAWTGQVNTEAFF.